The 7 T cell receptor beta chains below come from one sample, sequenced in a study of T cells after yellow fever vaccination. One entry per CDR3 protein results from TCRdb running MiXCR on the 5' RACE reads. The table shows about 510,000 distinct CDR3 sequences, with just over 20% occurring only once. Material: PBMCs, obtained approximately 22 days after the first yellow fever vaccination. The receptors were gathered from a man between 18 and 29 years old who received the YFV17D yellow fever vaccine.

This clonotype occurred a few times. This chain links TRBV18 with TRBJ1-1; D gene uncertain. Germline assignment: CDR1 KGHSH and CDR2 LQKENI. The ends were cut back, 3 bases at V and 5 bases at J, with 7 bases in the middle. CDR3 length equals 12 residues. The CDR3: CASSPGWTEAFF. In DNA, the CDR3 is TGTGCCAGCTCACCCGGGTGGACTGAAGCTTTCTTT. Together with reference TRBV18 and TRBJ1-1, the CDR3 gives the full variable domain: NAGVMQNPRHLVRRRGQEARLRCSPMKGHSHVYWYRQLPEEGLKFMVYLQKENIIDESGMPKERFSAEFPKEGPSILRIQQVVRGDSAAYFCASSPGWTEAFFGQGTRLTVV.

This clonotype was detected only a few times. V is TRBV6-5 and J is TRBJ2-1, with 12 bases fitting TRBD2. Trimming cost V 6 bases and J 13 bases; bases outside gene matches: 13. This CDR3 is 15 amino acids long. Looked up from germline, CDR1 is MNHEY and CDR2 is SVGAGI. The CDR3 DNA reads TGTGCCAGCAGGCGTCCGCTAGCGGGGGGGCCATTCCAGTTCTTC. It encodes CASRRPLAGGPFQFF.

The chain carries TRBV20-1 and TRBJ2-3, with D possibly being TRBD1 (5 bases). The CDR3 is made up of 11 amino acids. V dropped 4 bases and J dropped 5 bases, with 7 bases sitting between them. Germline V gene lookup returns CDR1 DFQATT and CDR2 SNEGSKA (reference sequence). The CDR3 DNA reads TGCAGTGCTAACCAGGGAGATACGCAGTATTTT. Translating gives CSANQGDTQYF.

Only a few counts were recorded for this clonotype. CDR3 region: CASSLRGARDYGYTF. CDR3 nucleotides: TGTGCCAGCAGCCTACGGGGGGCCAGAGACTATGGCTACACCTTC. V usage is TRBV6-2 or TRBV6-3 and J usage is TRBJ1-2, with D perhaps matching TRBD1 (6 bases). Trimming left V 6 bases short and J 3 bases short, with 17 bases between. Germline values: CDR1 MNHEY, CDR2 SVGEGT. This CDR3 region has 15 residues.

This clonotype was counted only a few times. V usage is TRBV12-3 or TRBV12-4 and J usage is TRBJ2-7; no firm D call. The ends were cut back, 3 bases at V and 3 bases at J, with 15 bases in the middle. This CDR3 spans 15 amino acids. CDR3 sequence reads: CASSFGSLAYYEQYV. The DNA of the CDR3 is TGTGCCAGCAGTTTCGGCAGTTTGGCCTACTACGAGCAGTACGTC.

This rearrangement joins TRBV27 to TRBJ2-7; D gene ambiguous. This CDR3 contains 13 residues. Germline CDR1 and CDR2: MNHEY and SMNVEV (reference sequence). The V gene lost 2 bases and the J gene lost 3 bases, with 8 bases spanning the gap. CDR3 region: CASSLDGYYEQYF. The CDR3 DNA is TGTGCCAGCAGTTTAGACGGATACTACGAGCAGTACTTC.

The chain links TRBV4-2 to TRBJ2-3; 10 positions match TRBD1. This CDR3 is built from 17 residues. Germline assignment: CDR1 LGHNA and CDR2 YNFKEQ. Losses at the gene ends were 4 bases for V and 1 base for J; bases not matched to a gene: 8. The CDR3 region is CASSPGDRGKRTDTQYF. In nucleotides, the CDR3 is TGTGCCAGCAGCCCGGGGGACAGGGGTAAACGCACAGATACGCAGTATTTT.